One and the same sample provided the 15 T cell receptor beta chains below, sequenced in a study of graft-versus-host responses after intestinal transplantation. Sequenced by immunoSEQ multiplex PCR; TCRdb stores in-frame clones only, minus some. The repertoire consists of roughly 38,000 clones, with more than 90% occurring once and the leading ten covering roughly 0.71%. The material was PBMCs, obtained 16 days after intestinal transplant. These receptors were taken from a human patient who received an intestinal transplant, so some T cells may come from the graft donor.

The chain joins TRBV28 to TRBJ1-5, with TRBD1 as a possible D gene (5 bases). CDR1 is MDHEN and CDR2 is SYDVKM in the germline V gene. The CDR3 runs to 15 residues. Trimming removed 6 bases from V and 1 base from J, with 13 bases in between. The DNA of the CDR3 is TGTGCCAGCAGCAACCTGAGGGGAAGCAATCAGCCCCAGCATTTT. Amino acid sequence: CASSNLRGSNQPQHF.

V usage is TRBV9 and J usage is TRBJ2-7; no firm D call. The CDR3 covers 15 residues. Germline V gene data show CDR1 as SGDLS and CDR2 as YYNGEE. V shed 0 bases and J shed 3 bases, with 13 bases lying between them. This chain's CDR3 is CASSVGGKSGYEQYF. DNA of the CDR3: TGTGCCAGCAGCGTAGGGGGTAAGTCGGGCTACGAGCAGTACTTC.

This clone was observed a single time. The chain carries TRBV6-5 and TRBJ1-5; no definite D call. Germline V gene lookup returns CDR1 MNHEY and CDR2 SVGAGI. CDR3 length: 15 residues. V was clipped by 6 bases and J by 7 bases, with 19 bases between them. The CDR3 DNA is TGTGCCAGCAGCCCAACCGCCAACCAAGGCCAGCCCCAGCATTTT. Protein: CASSPTANQGQPQHF.

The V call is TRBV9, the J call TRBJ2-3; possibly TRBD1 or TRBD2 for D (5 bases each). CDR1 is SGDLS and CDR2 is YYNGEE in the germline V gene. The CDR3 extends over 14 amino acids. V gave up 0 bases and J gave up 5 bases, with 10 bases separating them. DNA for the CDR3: TGTGCCAGCAGCGTAGAAAAGGGGAGAGATACGCAGTATTTT. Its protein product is CASSVEKGRDTQYF.

The DNA of the CDR3 is TGTGCCAGCAGCATCCGACAGGGGCAGGAAAAACTGTTTTTT. As protein: CASSIRQGQEKLFF. The genes are TRBV13 and TRBJ1-4, with 8 bases matching TRBD1. Trimming cost V 5 bases and J 8 bases; bases outside gene matches: 7. Germline lookup yields CDR1 PRHDT and CDR2 FYEKMQ (reference sequence). The CDR3 has 14 residues.

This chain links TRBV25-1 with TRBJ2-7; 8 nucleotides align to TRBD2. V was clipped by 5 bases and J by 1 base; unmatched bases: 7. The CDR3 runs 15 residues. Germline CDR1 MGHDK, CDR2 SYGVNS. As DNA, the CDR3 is TGTGCCAGCAGTCGAAGCGGGAGAGGGTCCTACGAGCAGTACTTC. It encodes CASSRSGRGSYEQYF.

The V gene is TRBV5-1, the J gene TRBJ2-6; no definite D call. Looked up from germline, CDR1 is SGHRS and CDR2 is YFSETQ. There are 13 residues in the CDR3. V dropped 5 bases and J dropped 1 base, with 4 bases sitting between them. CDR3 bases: TGCGCCAGCAGAGGGTCTGGGGCCAACGTCCTGACTTTC. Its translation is CASRGSGANVLTF.

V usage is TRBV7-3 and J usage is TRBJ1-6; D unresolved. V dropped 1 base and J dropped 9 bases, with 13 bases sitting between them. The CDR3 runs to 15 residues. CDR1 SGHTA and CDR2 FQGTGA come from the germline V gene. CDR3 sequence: CASSLSSPLSSPLHF. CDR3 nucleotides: TGTGCCAGCAGCTTAAGCAGCCCGCTTAGTTCACCCCTCCACTTT.

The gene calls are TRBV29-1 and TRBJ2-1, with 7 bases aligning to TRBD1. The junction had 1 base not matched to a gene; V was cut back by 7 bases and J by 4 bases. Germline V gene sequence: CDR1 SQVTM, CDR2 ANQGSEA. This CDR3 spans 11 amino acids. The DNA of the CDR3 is TGCAGCGCGGACAGGTACAATGAGCAGTTCTTC. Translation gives CSADRYNEQFF.

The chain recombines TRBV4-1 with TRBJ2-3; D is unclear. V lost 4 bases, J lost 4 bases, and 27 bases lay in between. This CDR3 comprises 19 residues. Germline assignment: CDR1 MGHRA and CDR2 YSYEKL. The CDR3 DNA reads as TGCGCCAGCAGCCCCAGTGGTAGCAATCGAGCAAGGCGCGCAGATACGCAGTATTTT. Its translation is CASSPSGSNRARRADTQYF.

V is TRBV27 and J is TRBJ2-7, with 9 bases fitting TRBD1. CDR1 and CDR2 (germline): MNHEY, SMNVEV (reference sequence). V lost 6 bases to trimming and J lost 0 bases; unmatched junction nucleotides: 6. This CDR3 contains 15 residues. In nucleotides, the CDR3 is TGTGCCAGCAGGCGGGGGACAGGGAGCTCCTACGAGCAGTACTTC. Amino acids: CASRRGTGSSYEQYF.

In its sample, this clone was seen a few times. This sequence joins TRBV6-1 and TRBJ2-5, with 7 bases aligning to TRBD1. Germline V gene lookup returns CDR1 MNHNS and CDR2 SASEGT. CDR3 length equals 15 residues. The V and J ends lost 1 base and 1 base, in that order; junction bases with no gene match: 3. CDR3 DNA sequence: TGTGCCAGCAGTGAAGGGGCAGGGGGCCAAGAGACCCAGTACTTC. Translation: CASSEGAGGQETQYF.

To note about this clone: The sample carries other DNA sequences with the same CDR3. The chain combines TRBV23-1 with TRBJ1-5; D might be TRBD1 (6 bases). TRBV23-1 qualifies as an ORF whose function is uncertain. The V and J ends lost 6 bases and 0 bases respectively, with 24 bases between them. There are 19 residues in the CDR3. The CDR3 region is CASSQAGDDRRYSNQPQHF. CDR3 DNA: TGCGCCAGCAGCCAGGCCGGCGATGACAGGAGATATAGCAATCAGCCCCAGCATTTT.

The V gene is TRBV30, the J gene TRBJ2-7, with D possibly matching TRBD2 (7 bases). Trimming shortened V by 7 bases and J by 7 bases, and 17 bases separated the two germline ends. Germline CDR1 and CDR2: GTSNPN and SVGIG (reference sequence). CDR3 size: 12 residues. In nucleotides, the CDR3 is TGTGCCTCCCAGGCGGGGGCTGAGGAGCAGTACTTC. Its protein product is CASQAGAEEQYF.

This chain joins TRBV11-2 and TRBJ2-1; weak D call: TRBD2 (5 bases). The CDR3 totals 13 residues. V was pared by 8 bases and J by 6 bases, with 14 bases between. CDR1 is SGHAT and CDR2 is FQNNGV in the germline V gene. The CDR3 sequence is CASLSPDFNEQFF. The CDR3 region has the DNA TGTGCCAGCCTCTCCCCGGACTTCAATGAGCAGTTCTTC.